These 31 T cell receptor beta chains share one sample of origin, sequenced in a study of shared clonotypes between healthy human individuals. TCRdb's copy holds only in-frame clones and misses some; the assay was immunoSEQ multiplex PCR. This sample has 2 million to 2.5 million clones, with under 95% found just once. Sequencing was carried out using naive CD4+ T cells from PBMCs. Indicated subset: CD45RA+ positively selected. These receptors originate from a man aged 18 to 35 in good health. Some clones in this sample may be carry-over from other donors' samples.

As for this clone: This sample includes further DNA sequences coding for the same CDR3. The CDR3 coding sequence is TGTGCCAGCAGCTTAGGGGGACAGGGGACGGAGACCCAGTACTTC. This encodes CASSLGGQGTETQYF. The rearrangement links TRBV7-2 to TRBJ2-5, with 10 bases matching TRBD1. CDR1 is SGHTA and CDR2 is FQGNSA in the germline V gene. J was trimmed by 5 bases and V by 1 base; bases with no gene match: 4. This CDR3 has 15 amino acids. Using reference TRBV7-2 and TRBJ2-5 for the parts outside the CDR3, the full variable domain is GAGVSQSPSNKVTEKGKDVELRCDPISGHTALYWYRQSLGQGLEFLIYFQGNSAPDKSGLPSDRFSAERTGGSVSTLTIQRTQQEDSAVYLCASSLGGQGTETQYFGPGTRLLVL.

The genes are TRBV9 and TRBJ1-5; 8 bases match TRBD1. Germline CDR1 reads SGDLS; CDR2 reads YYNGEE. The CDR3 spans 18 residues. V trimming: 3 bases; J trimming: 0 bases; junction bases outside the gene matches: 11. For the CDR3, the DNA is TGTGCCAGCAGCGCTGAAATGGACAGGGATCATAGCAATCAGCCCCAGCATTTT. Translation gives CASSAEMDRDHSNQPQHF.

The chain employs TRBV19 and TRBJ1-5, with TRBD1 as a possible D gene (5 bases). This CDR3 region has 15 residues. The V end lost 3 bases, the J end lost 3 bases, and 12 bases lay between the germline ends. Germline V gene data show CDR1 as LNHDA and CDR2 as SQIVND (reference sequence). The chain's CDR3 is CASSITWDVNQPQHF. Written as DNA, the CDR3 is TGTGCCAGTAGTATCACCTGGGACGTCAATCAGCCCCAGCATTTT.

V gene TRBV28 combines with J gene TRBJ2-5, with 11 bases fitting TRBD2. Germline V gives CDR1 MDHEN, CDR2 SYDVKM. J lost 2 bases, V lost 2 bases, and 13 bases had no gene match. The CDR3 consists of 19 residues. The CDR3 nucleotides are TGTGCCAGCAGTTTAAGTTGGGGGAAGGGACTAGCGGAACAAGAGACCCAGTACTTC. Translating gives CASSLSWGKGLAEQETQYF.

Only a few counts were recorded for this clone. Other DNA sequences in the same sample also yield this CDR3. V is TRBV29-1 and J is TRBJ2-2, with 9 nucleotides matching TRBD1. The CDR3 covers 13 residues. V gave up 7 bases and J gave up 1 base; unmatched junction bases: 1. CDR1 is SQVTM and CDR2 is ANQGSEA in the germline V gene. Here the CDR3 DNA reads TGCAGCGCGGACAGGGGGAACACCGGGGAGCTGTTTTTT. Residues: CSADRGNTGELFF.

On this clone: The same CDR3 is also encoded by other DNA sequences in this sample. The J gene is TRBJ2-5, the V gene TRBV7-3, with a possible D match to TRBD1 (7 bases). Germline CDR1 SGHTA, CDR2 FQGTGA. Trimming stripped 5 bases from V and 4 bases from J, with 11 bases between. The CDR3 runs 13 residues. The CDR3 nucleotides read TGTGCCAGCAGCCCGCAGGGGGGAGAGACCCAGTACTTC. It is translated as CASSPQGGETQYF.

The chain uses TRBV5-1 and TRBJ2-7, with D unclear. The germline V gene has CDR1 SGHRS and CDR2 YFSETQ. The CDR3 extends over 16 amino acids. The ends were cut back, 0 bases at V and 0 bases at J, with 13 bases in the middle. Here the CDR3 reads CASSLVSGSPSYEQYF. The CDR3 nucleotides read TGCGCCAGCAGCTTGGTGTCAGGTTCGCCCTCCTACGAGCAGTACTTC.

This chain links TRBV18 with TRBJ1-2; 7 nucleotides match TRBD1. This CDR3 is built from 15 residues. Trimming took 3 bases from V and 3 from J; bases not matched to a gene: 7. Germline V gives CDR1 KGHSH, CDR2 LQKENI. Here the CDR3 DNA reads TGTGCCAGCTCACCTTATACAGGGGACGACTATGGCTACACCTTC. This codes for CASSPYTGDDYGYTF.

The chain links TRBV6-5 to TRBJ2-2, with unresolved D. Germline loops: CDR1 MNHEY, CDR2 SVGAGI. Trimming took off 6 bases at V and 6 bases at J, with 14 bases between the two ends. This CDR3 spans 14 amino acids. This chain's CDR3 is CASSLGSGSGELFF. CDR3 bases: TGTGCCAGCAGCCTGGGATCGGGCTCCGGGGAGCTGTTTTTT.

The rearrangement links TRBV6-5 to TRBJ2-7; tentative D call: TRBD1 (6 bases). Germline V gives CDR1 MNHEY, CDR2 SVGAGI. Trimming shortened V by 7 bases and J by 2 bases, and 18 bases separated the two germline ends. The CDR3 runs 15 residues. In DNA form, the CDR3 reads TGTGCCAGCAAGAGACGACAGGACCCACCCTACGAGCAGTACTTC. This encodes CASKRRQDPPYEQYF.

The gene calls are TRBV2 and TRBJ2-4; 9 bases are shared with TRBD2. Germline V gene sequence: CDR1 SNHLY, CDR2 FYNNEI. The CDR3 covers 18 residues. Unmatched junction bases numbered 10, after V lost 1 base and J lost 3 bases. The CDR3 DNA reads as TGTGCCAGCAGTGAAGGTCTCGGGGCTAGCGGGGACAAAAACATTCAGTACTTC. Translated, it gives CASSEGLGASGDKNIQYF. The whole variable domain, remainder taken from reference TRBV2 and TRBJ2-4, is EPEVTQTPSHQVTQMGQEVILRCVPISNHLYFYWYRQILGQKVEFLVSFYNNEISEKSEIFDDQFSVERPDGSNFTLKIRSTKLEDSAMYFCASSEGLGASGDKNIQYFGAGTRLSVL.

The chain joins TRBV5-1 to TRBJ2-2; either TRBD1 or TRBD2 may fit D (5 bases each). This CDR3 is built from 15 residues. Trimming pared 6 bases from V and 3 bases from J, leaving 15 bases between. The germline CDR1 and CDR2 sequences are SGHRS and YFSETQ. The CDR3 loop reads CASTPGRGHTGELFF. The CDR3 DNA reads TGCGCCAGCACCCCGGGACGTGGGCACACCGGGGAGCTGTTTTTT. Filled out from reference TRBV5-1 and TRBJ2-2, the complete variable domain reads KAGVTQTPRYLIKTRGQQVTLSCSPISGHRSVSWYQQTPGQGLQFLFEYFSETQRNKGNFPGRFSGRQFSNSRSEMNVSTLELGDSALYLCASTPGRGHTGELFFGEGSRLTVL.

The chain carries TRBV5-6 and TRBJ2-3, with 8 nucleotides matching TRBD2. This CDR3 has 17 amino acids. Germline CDR1 SGHDT, CDR2 YYEEEE. Trimming at V came to 4 bases and at J to 7 bases, leaving 17 bases not matched to a gene. CDR3 DNA sequence: TGTGCCAGCAGCCCCTTCCGGGAGGGCTACGCAGAATATACGCAGTATTTT. It yields the protein CASSPFREGYAEYTQYF.

The chain joins TRBV6-1 to TRBJ1-1; no firm D call. V dropped 7 bases and J dropped 5 bases, with 14 bases sitting between them. Germline CDR1 MNHNS, CDR2 SASEGT. The CDR3 loop spans 13 amino acids. CDR3 amino acids: CASTDPSRTEAFF. CDR3 nucleotide sequence: TGTGCCAGCACGGACCCCAGTCGGACTGAAGCTTTCTTT.

The chain combines TRBV7-6 with TRBJ1-2; maybe TRBD1 (6 bases). The CDR3 has 18 residues. V lost 1 base to trimming and J lost 3 bases, with 21 bases between them. Germline values: CDR1 SGHVS, CDR2 FNYEAQ. The CDR3 here is CASSLEPSTPRQDYGYTF. CDR3 sequence (DNA): TGTGCCAGCAGCTTAGAGCCTTCCACGCCACGACAGGACTATGGCTACACCTTC.

The rearrangement uses TRBV28 and TRBJ2-1, with D tentatively TRBD1 (5 bases). The germline V gene encodes CDR1 MDHEN and CDR2 SYDVKM. V was trimmed by 7 bases and J by 1 base, leaving 8 bases between them. This CDR3 contains 13 residues. The CDR3 loop reads CASKTASYNEQFF. The CDR3 DNA reads as TGTGCCAGCAAGACAGCTTCCTACAATGAGCAGTTCTTC.

The chain couples TRBV5-1 to TRBJ1-2, with a possible D match to TRBD1 (5 bases). The CDR3 runs 14 residues. The V gene's germline CDR1 is SGHRS and CDR2 YFSETQ. Trimming left V 6 bases short and J 6 bases short, with 18 bases between. This CDR3 reads CASTLGPGPDGYTF. The DNA for the CDR3 is TGCGCCAGCACACTAGGTCCGGGGCCCGATGGCTACACCTTC.

The CDR3 DNA follows: TGTGCCAGCTCCAGGTCAGGGATCTCTGAAGCTTTCTTT. Translating gives CASSRSGISEAFF. This chain joins TRBV6-5 and TRBJ1-1, with D possibly TRBD1 on 5 matching bases. The V end was cut by 8 bases, the J end by 6 bases, with 16 bases between. CDR1 is MNHEY and CDR2 is SVGAGI in the germline V gene. CDR3 length: 13 amino acids.

This chain links TRBV2 with TRBJ2-1; 7 bases are shared with TRBD1. The CDR3 contains 14 residues. Germline CDR1 is SNHLY and CDR2 is FYNNEI. V gave up 5 bases and J gave up 7 bases; unmatched junction bases: 8. The CDR3 DNA is TGTGCCAGCAGTAAAGGGACAGAGAAAAATGAGCAGTTCTTC. It translates to CASSKGTEKNEQFF.

The V and J genes are TRBV28 and TRBJ2-2, with D possibly matching TRBD2 (6 bases). Germline loops: CDR1 MDHEN, CDR2 SYDVKM. This CDR3 spans 16 amino acids. Trimming cost V 8 bases and J 4 bases, with 20 bases left between them. CDR3 DNA sequence: TGTGCCAGCGGATTACCGGGTTTCGGGGGCACCGGGGAGCTGTTTTTT. Protein sequence: CASGLPGFGGTGELFF.

This clone was seen a single time. Here the CDR3 DNA reads TGTGCCAGCTCACCAATATCCGGGACAGGGGTTAACTATGGCTACACCTTC. Its translation is CASSPISGTGVNYGYTF. This chain joins TRBV18 and TRBJ1-2; 10 bases fit TRBD1. The CDR3 has 17 residues. V lost 2 bases and J lost 1; bases outside the gene matches: 7. Looked up from germline, CDR1 is KGHSH and CDR2 is LQKENI.

The V gene is TRBV10-1, the J gene TRBJ2-7; D is unclear. Per the germline V gene, CDR1 is WNHNN and CDR2 is SYGVQD (reference sequence). The CDR3 is 14 residues long. V gave up 0 bases and J gave up 6 bases, with 12 bases separating them. The CDR3 protein is CASSESPGSPEQYF. The CDR3 DNA follows: TGCGCCAGCAGTGAGTCCCCGGGCTCCCCCGAGCAGTACTTC.

A single count supports this clone. This rearrangement joins TRBV7-9 to TRBJ2-5; TRBD1 matches 7 bases. The DNA matches TRBJ2-7 better at its end, which makes the J call doubtful. CDR3 size: 13 residues. Germline CDR1 reads SEHNR; CDR2 reads FQNEAQ (reference sequence). The CDR3 DNA reads as TGTGCCAGCAGCACCGGGACAGCCTACGAGCAGTACTTC. Translating it yields CASSTGTAYEQYF.

The chain joins TRBV6-5 to TRBJ2-5; the D is unclear. Germline CDR1 reads MNHEY; CDR2 reads SVGAGI. V lost 6 bases and J 4 bases, leaving 12 bases between the germline ends. The CDR3 has 13 residues. This chain's CDR3 is CASSPPRGETQYF. In DNA form, the CDR3 reads TGTGCCAGCAGCCCCCCCCGTGGAGAGACCCAGTACTTC.

The chain couples TRBV7-2 to TRBJ1-3; the D is unclear. Trimming shortened V by 2 bases and J by 8 bases, and 10 bases separated the two germline ends. CDR1 and CDR2 (germline): SGHTA, FQGNSA. This CDR3 region has 13 residues. The CDR3 DNA reads TGTGCCAGCAGCTTACCGAGGAGGGACACCATATATTTT. Residues: CASSLPRRDTIYF.

CDR3 protein: CASSTKRDSYNYEQYF. In DNA form, the CDR3 reads TGTGCCAGCAGCACGAAGAGGGACAGCTACAACTACGAGCAGTACTTC. V and J are TRBV5-4 and TRBJ2-7, with 7 bases that match TRBD1. V gave up 4 bases and J gave up 3 bases; unmatched junction bases: 13. The CDR3 covers 16 residues. From germline, CDR1 is SGHNT and CDR2 YYREEE (reference sequence).

The gene calls are TRBV5-1 and TRBJ1-5; TRBD1 agrees at 10 bases. The CDR3 has 15 residues. Per germline, CDR1 SGHRS and CDR2 YFSETQ. Unmatched junction bases numbered 2, after V lost 4 bases and J lost 1 base. The CDR3 bases are TGCGCCAGCAGCGTGACAGGGGGCAGCAATCAGCCCCAGCATTTT. It specifies CASSVTGGSNQPQHF.

The chain employs TRBV19 and TRBJ1-1; tentative D call: TRBD1 (5 bases). Trimming took off 4 bases at V and 4 bases at J, with 10 bases between the two ends. Germline lookup yields CDR1 LNHDA and CDR2 SQIVND (reference sequence). The CDR3 is 13 residues long. CDR3 residues: CASSRTGGTEAFF. CDR3 nucleotides: TGTGCCAGTAGTAGAACAGGAGGCACTGAAGCTTTCTTT.

Concerning this clone itself: Distinct nucleotide sequences in the sample also encode this CDR3. This chain uses TRBV12-5 with TRBJ1-1, with no clear D. The CDR3 has 13 residues. Germline V gene lookup returns CDR1 LGHNT and CDR2 FRNRAP. V shed 1 base and J shed 1 base, with 4 bases lying between them. This CDR3 is CASGLGWNTEAFF. The CDR3 bases are TGTGCTAGTGGTTTGGGGTGGAACACTGAAGCTTTCTTT.

A word on this clone: The sample holds other DNA sequences that translate to the same CDR3. The chain joins TRBV7-2 to TRBJ2-1, with D tentatively TRBD2 (5 bases). From germline, CDR1 is SGHTA and CDR2 FQGNSA. The CDR3 sequence is 16 residues long. V was trimmed by 1 base and J by 0 bases, leaving 10 bases between them. The CDR3 DNA is TGTGCCAGCAGCTTAGGGGCGGGCAGCTCCTACAATGAGCAGTTCTTC. It is translated as CASSLGAGSSYNEQFF.

This chain connects TRBV11-2 to TRBJ2-1; weak D call: TRBD1 (6 bases). This CDR3 has 15 amino acids. Between the trimmed V and J ends, which lost 4 bases and 7 bases, there was a span of 17 bases. Germline values: CDR1 SGHAT, CDR2 FQNNGV. In nucleotides, the CDR3 is TGTGCCAGCAGCTCCGGACAGCGAAGGGCGAATGAGCAGTTCTTC. It specifies CASSSGQRRANEQFF.